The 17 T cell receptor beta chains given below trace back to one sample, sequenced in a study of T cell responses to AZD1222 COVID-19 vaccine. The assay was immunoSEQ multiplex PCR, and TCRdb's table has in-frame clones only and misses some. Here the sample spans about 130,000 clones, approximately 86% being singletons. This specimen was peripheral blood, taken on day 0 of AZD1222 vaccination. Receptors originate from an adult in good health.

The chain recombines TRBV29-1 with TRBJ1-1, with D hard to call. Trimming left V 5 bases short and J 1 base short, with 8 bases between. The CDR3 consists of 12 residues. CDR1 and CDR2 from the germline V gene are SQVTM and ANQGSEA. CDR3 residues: CSVRMENTEAFF. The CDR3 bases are TGCAGCGTTCGGATGGAGAACACTGAAGCTTTCTTT. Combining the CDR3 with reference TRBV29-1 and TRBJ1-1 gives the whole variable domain SAVISQKPSRDICQRGTSLTIQCQVDSQVTMMFWYRQQPGQSLTLIATANQGSEATYESGFVIDKFPISRPNLTFSTLTVSNMSPEDSSIYLCSVRMENTEAFFGQGTRLTVV.

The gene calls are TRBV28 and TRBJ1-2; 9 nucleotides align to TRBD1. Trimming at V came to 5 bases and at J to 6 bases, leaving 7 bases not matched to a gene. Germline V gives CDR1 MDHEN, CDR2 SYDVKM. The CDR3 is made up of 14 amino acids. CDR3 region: CASSLGDRENGYTF. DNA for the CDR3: TGTGCCAGCAGTCTAGGGGACAGGGAGAATGGCTACACCTTC.

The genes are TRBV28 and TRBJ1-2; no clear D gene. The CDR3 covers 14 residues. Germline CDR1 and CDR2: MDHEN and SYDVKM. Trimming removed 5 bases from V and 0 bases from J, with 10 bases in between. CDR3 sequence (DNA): TGTGCCAGCAGTACCTCGGTGTCTAACTATGGCTACACCTTC. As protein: CASSTSVSNYGYTF.

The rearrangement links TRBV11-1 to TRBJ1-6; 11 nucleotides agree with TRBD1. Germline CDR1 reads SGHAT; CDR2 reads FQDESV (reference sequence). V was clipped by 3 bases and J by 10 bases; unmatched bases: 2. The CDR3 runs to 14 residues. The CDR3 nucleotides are TGTGCCAGCAGCTTTGGACAGGGGGCATCACCCCTCCACTTT. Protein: CASSFGQGASPLHF.

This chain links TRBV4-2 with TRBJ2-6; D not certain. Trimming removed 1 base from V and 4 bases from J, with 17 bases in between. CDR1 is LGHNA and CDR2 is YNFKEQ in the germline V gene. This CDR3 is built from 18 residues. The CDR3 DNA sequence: TGTGCCAGCAGCCAAGCGGTGGGTTCCCGTTCCGGGGCCAACGTCCTGACTTTC. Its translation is CASSQAVGSRSGANVLTF.

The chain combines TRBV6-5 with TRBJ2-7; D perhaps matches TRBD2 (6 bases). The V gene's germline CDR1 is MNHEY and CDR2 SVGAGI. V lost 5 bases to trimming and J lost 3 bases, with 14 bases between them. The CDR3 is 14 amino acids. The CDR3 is CASSTTDGSYEQYF. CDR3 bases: TGTGCCAGCAGTACCACCGACGGGAGCTACGAGCAGTACTTC.

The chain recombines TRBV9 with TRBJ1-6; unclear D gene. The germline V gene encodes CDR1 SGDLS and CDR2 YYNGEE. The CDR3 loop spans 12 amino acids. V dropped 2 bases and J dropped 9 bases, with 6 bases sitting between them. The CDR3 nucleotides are TGTGCCAGCAGCGTCCATGGTTCACCCCTCCACTTT. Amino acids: CASSVHGSPLHF.

The CDR3 reads CASSPPSGGRTEAFF. CDR3 bases: TGTGCCAGCTCACCACCGTCGGGGGGTCGCACTGAAGCTTTCTTT. V usage is TRBV18 and J usage is TRBJ1-1, with a weak D call TRBD1 (5 bases). The CDR3 has 15 amino acids. Trimming took off 0 bases at V and 4 bases at J, with 12 bases between the two ends. Per the germline V gene, CDR1 is KGHSH and CDR2 is LQKENI.

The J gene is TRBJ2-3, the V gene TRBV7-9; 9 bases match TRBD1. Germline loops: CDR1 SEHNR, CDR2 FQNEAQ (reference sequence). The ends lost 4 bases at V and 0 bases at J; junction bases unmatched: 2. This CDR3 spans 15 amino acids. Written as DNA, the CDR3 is TGTGCCAGCAGCTCGGACAGGGGAAGCACAGATACGCAGTATTTT. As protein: CASSSDRGSTDTQYF.

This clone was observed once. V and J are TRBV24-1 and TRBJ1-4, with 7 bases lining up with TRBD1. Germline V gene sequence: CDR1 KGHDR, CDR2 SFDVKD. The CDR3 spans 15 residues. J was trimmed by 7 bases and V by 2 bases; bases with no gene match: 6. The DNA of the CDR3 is TGTGCCACCAGTGATTCACGGACAGGAGCTGAAAAACTGTTTTTT. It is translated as CATSDSRTGAEKLFF.

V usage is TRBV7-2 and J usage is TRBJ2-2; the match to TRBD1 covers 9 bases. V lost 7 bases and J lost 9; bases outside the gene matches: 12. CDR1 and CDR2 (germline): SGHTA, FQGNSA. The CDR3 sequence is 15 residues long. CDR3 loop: CASNKDRGTTWELFF. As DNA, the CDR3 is TGTGCCAGCAATAAAGACAGGGGGACGACCTGGGAGCTGTTTTTT.

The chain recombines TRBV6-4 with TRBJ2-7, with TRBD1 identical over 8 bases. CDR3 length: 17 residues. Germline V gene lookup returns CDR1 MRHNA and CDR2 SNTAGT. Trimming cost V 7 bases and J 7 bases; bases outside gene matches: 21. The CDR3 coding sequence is TGTGCCAGCAAGGACAGGGATCACCCCTATACGGTGCAGGAGCAGTACTTC. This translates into CASKDRDHPYTVQEQYF.

The CDR3 nucleotides are TGTGCCACCAGTGACCGGGACAGGGGTAACGCTTTCTTT. It codes for CATSDRDRGNAFF. This chain connects TRBV24-1 to TRBJ1-1; 10 nucleotides match TRBD1. The CDR3 covers 13 residues. V shed 4 bases and J 11 bases; nucleotides not matched to a gene: 6. The germline gives CDR1 KGHDR, CDR2 SFDVKD.

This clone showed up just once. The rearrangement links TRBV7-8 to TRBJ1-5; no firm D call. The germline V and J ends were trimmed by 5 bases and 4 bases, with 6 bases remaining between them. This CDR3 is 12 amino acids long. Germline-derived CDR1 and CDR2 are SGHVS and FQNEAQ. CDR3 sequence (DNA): TGTGCCAGCAGCGGCGCTAATCAGCCCCAGCATTTT. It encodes CASSGANQPQHF.

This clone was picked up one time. Written as DNA, the CDR3 is TGTGCCAGTAGTTTACAGGGGGCCGGAGAAAAACTGTTTTTT. This codes for CASSLQGAGEKLFF. The genes are TRBV19 and TRBJ1-4; 9 bases map to TRBD1. Germline values: CDR1 LNHDA, CDR2 SQIVND (reference sequence). The CDR3 is 14 amino acids. V dropped 5 bases and J dropped 8; count of bases not matched to a gene: 6.

The CDR3 here is CASSFQRIQLAAYEQYF. CDR3 sequence (DNA): TGTGCCAGCAGTTTTCAGAGAATCCAACTAGCGGCCTACGAGCAGTACTTC. V is TRBV28 and J is TRBJ2-7, with 8 bases lining up with TRBD2. This CDR3 comprises 17 residues. CDR1 and CDR2 from the germline V gene are MDHEN and SYDVKM. Trimming removed 3 bases from V and 2 bases from J; junction bases left unmatched: 12.

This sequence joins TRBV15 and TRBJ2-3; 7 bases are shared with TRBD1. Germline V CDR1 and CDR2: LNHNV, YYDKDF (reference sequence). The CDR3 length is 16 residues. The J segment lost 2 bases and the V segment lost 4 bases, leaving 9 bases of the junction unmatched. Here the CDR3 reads CATSTGQAPATDTQYF. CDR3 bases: TGTGCCACCAGCACCGGACAGGCGCCGGCCACAGATACGCAGTATTTT.